The next 4 T cell receptor beta chains were all read from a single sample in a study of blood T cells in healthy people across ages (dated by TCRdb to the mid-2010s). Library prep was done by 5' RACE. The run used an Illumina HiSeq 2500. A second PCR of about 7 to 12 cycles was run with a J-beta primer mix and a sample-barcoded 5' primer. TCRdb cleaned the public reads at Q25 with fastp, built clones with MiXCR and kept in-frame beta chains. When rows share a CDR3 protein, they turn into one entry using the most common DNA and genes. Within this sample are hundreds of thousands of distinct CDR3 sequences, with around 30% of them counted one time only. In total, the top ten clones hold roughly 17% of the sample. Sequencing used blood. These receptors were taken from a woman older than 75 in good health.

The chain joins TRBV5-1 to TRBJ1-1; D gene ambiguous. The V end was cut by 2 bases, the J end by 11 bases, with 25 bases between. Germline CDR1 and CDR2: SGHRS and YFSETQ. This CDR3 region has 16 residues. The CDR3 loop is CASSLGFRVDRIDAFF. The DNA of the CDR3 is TGCGCCAGCAGCTTAGGTTTCCGGGTGGACCGAATCGATGCTTTCTTT.

There are many counts of this clonotype. This chain uses TRBV6-6 with TRBJ2-3, with 9 bases aligning to TRBD1. Germline V gene sequence: CDR1 MNHNY, CDR2 SVGAGI (reference sequence). The CDR3 consists of 16 residues. V trimming: 2 bases; J trimming: 2 bases; junction bases outside the gene matches: 5. CDR3 DNA: TGTGCCAGCAGTTACATGGGACAGGGCCCCACAGATACGCAGTATTTT. Its translation: CASSYMGQGPTDTQYF.

This clonotype was found many times. The chain couples TRBV7-2 to TRBJ2-5; 10 nucleotides line up with TRBD2. The CDR3 extends over 15 amino acids. The germline CDR1 and CDR2 sequences are SGHTA and FQGNSA. The V and J ends lost 5 bases and 6 bases, in that order; junction bases with no gene match: 9. In DNA, the CDR3 is TGTGCCAGCAGCCCCCGACTAGCGGGCGGGCAGACCCAGTACTTC. This gives the protein CASSPRLAGGQTQYF.

The V gene is TRBV15, the J gene TRBJ2-1; perhaps TRBD1 as D (6 bases). The end of the DNA aligns better with TRBJ2-7, so the J call may be wrong. This CDR3 contains 17 residues. Germline loops: CDR1 LNHNV, CDR2 YYDKDF (reference sequence). This CDR3 reads CATSRGGTDSSNNEQYF. The CDR3 DNA is TGTGCCACCAGCAGAGGGGGGACGGACAGCTCCAACAATGAGCAGTACTTC.